Listed below are T cell receptor beta chains from one sample, sequenced in a study of CD8+ T cells in alopecia areata. Libraries were prepared by immunoSEQ multiplex PCR; TCRdb keeps only in-frame clonotypes and omits some of them. Counted here are hundreds of thousands of clones, 50% to 60% occurring once; the ten biggest clones make up approximately 0.44%. This specimen was CD4+ T cells sorted from blood, taken at week 0. These receptors all stem from a human donor with alopecia areata. Both conserved end residues are part of each CDR3. The D gene is left open where the match is weak. A row's size may be missing; if present it is once, few, many or a size class.

NA	TRBJ1-2	TRBV29-1	TRBD1	11	CSVGTGRVSTF	TGCAGCGTCGGGACAGGGAGGGTCTCTACCTTC
NA	TRBJ2-1	TRBV2	NA	15	CASSENDPKYNEQFF	TGTGCCAGCAGTGAGAACGACCCAAAGTACAATGAGCAGTTCTTC
medium-sized	TRBJ2-6	TRBV30	TRBD2	17	CAWRTSGPSSGANVLTF	TGTGCCTGGAGGACTAGCGGGCCGAGCTCTGGGGCCAACGTCCTGACTTTC
NA	TRBJ1-1	TRBV30	NA	13	CAWSRSENTEAFF	TGTGCCTGGAGTAGGAGCGAGAACACTGAAGCTTTCTTT
few	TRBJ1-1	TRBV7-2	TRBD1	15	CASGSEDRVNTEAFF	TGTGCCAGCGGATCGGAGGACAGGGTGAACACTGAAGCTTTCTTT
NA	TRBJ1-2	TRBV7-2	NA	13	CASSQDSNYGYTF	TGTGCCAGCAGCCAAGACTCTAACTATGGCTACACCTTC
NA	TRBJ1-2	TRBV30	NA	17	CAWSAGPGRIAFYGYTF	TGTGCCTGGAGTGCAGGGCCGGGCCGGATCGCATTCTATGGCTACACCTTC
NA	TRBJ1-4	TRBV4-2	TRBD1	15	CASSQATGRNEKLFF	TGTGCCAGCAGCCAAGCGACAGGGAGAAATGAAAAACTGTTTTTT
NA	TRBJ2-5	TRBV4-1	TRBD2	13	CASSQDGRETQYF	TGCGCCAGCAGCCAAGACGGGAGGGAGACCCAGTACTTC
NA	TRBJ2-3	TRBV11-2	TRBD2	15	CASSLQAGRTDTQYF	TGTGCCAGCAGCCTTCAAGCGGGGCGCACAGATACGCAGTATTTT
NA	TRBJ2-2	TRBV6-6	NA	16	CASSYILGPNTGELFF	TGTGCCAGCAGTTACATCCTTGGACCGAACACCGGGGAGCTGTTTTTT
NA	TRBJ1-1	TRBV5-1	NA	15	CATTQGLTGSTEAFF	TGCGCCACCACACAGGGTTTGACGGGTTCCACTGAAGCTTTCTTT
NA	TRBJ1-1	TRBV7-6	NA	14	CASSLAGRGTEAFF	TGTGCCAGCAGCTTAGCGGGCAGGGGCACTGAAGCTTTCTTT
NA	TRBJ2-7	TRBV27	NA	14	CASSPPGPPYEQYF	TGTGCCAGCAGCCCTCCGGGACCTCCCTACGAGCAGTACTTC
NA	TRBJ2-7	TRBV27	NA	14	CASSEGQSSYEQYF	TGTGCCAGCAGTGAGGGGCAGTCGTCCTACGAGCAGTACTTC
NA	TRBJ1-2	TRBV4-1	NA	19	CASSQFQNGLGRENYGYTF	TGCGCCAGCAGCCAGTTCCAGAATGGGTTGGGGCGCGAAAACTATGGCTACACCTTC
few	TRBJ2-7	TRBV5-6	NA	15	CASSLFSGTPYEQYF	TGTGCCAGCAGCTTGTTCTCCGGGACACCCTACGAGCAGTACTTC
few	TRBJ2-3	TRBV30	NA	11	CAWRGQRTQYF	TGTGCCTGGAGAGGACAGCGTACGCAGTATTTT
NA	TRBJ2-7	TRBV25-1	NA	13	CASSEALIDEQYF	TGTGCCAGCAGTGAGGCCCTAATCGACGAGCAGTACTTC
NA	TRBJ2-1	TRBV4-2	NA	13	CASSQDWSNEQFF	TGTGCCAGCAGCCAAGATTGGAGCAATGAGCAGTTCTTC
few	TRBJ1-1	TRBV5-4	NA	13	CASSSHTRTEAFF	TGTGCCAGCAGCTCCCACACACGGACTGAAGCTTTCTTT
NA	TRBJ2-7	TRBV7-2	TRBD1	14	CASSLTGTDDEQYF	TGTGCCAGCAGCTTAACGGGGACAGACGACGAGCAGTACTTC
few	TRBJ2-1	TRBV21-1	NA	14	CASSSRRRNNEQFF	TGTGCCAGCAGCTCCCGCCGGCGGAACAATGAGCAGTTCTTC
NA	TRBJ2-5	TRBV29-1	NA	10	CSVEEETQYF	TGCAGCGTTGAAGAAGAGACCCAGTACTTC
NA	TRBJ1-5	TRBV30	TRBD1	17	CAWSAHGLGQGNQPQHF	TGTGCCTGGAGTGCTCACGGGTTGGGACAGGGGAATCAGCCCCAGCATTTT
few	TRBJ1-2	TRBV5-1	TRBD1	15	CASSLGVEGGHGYTF	TGCGCCAGCAGCTTGGGCGTAGAAGGGGGCCATGGCTACACCTTC
NA	TRBJ2-4	TRBV9	TRBD1	15	CASSARDRDYGIQYF	TGTGCCAGCAGCGCCCGGGACAGGGATTATGGCATTCAGTACTTC
NA	TRBJ1-2	TRBV30	TRBD1	15	CAWSRTGPTSYGYTF	TGTGCCTGGAGTAGGACAGGACCAACCTCCTATGGCTACACCTTC
few	TRBJ2-7	TRBV6-5	TRBD2	14	CASMGGDPGYEQYF	TGTGCCAGCATGGGGGGGGATCCGGGATACGAGCAGTACTTC
NA	TRBJ2-3	TRBV2	NA	14	CASRKGERTDTQYF	TGTGCCAGCAGGAAGGGGGAGCGCACAGATACGCAGTATTTT
NA	TRBJ2-5	TRBV10-1	TRBD1	14	CASSEGTGVETQYF	TGCGCCAGCAGTGAAGGGACAGGGGTTGAGACCCAGTACTTC
NA	TRBJ1-2	TRBV2	NA	12	CASTYAYSGYTF	TGTGCCAGCACCTACGCGTACAGTGGCTACACCTTC
NA	TRBJ1-1	TRBV6-5	NA	13	CASSYSVNTEAFF	TGTGCCAGCAGTTACTCCGTGAACACTGAAGCTTTCTTT
NA	TRBJ2-7	TRBV14	NA	12	CASSQNLDEQYF	TGTGCCAGCAGCCAAAATTTGGACGAGCAGTACTTC
few	TRBJ1-1	TRBV29-1	NA	12	CSVEAFTTEAFF	TGCAGCGTTGAGGCTTTTACCACTGAAGCTTTCTTT
NA	TRBJ1-2	TRBV19	TRBD1	14	CASSGGQEIYGYTF	TGTGCCAGTAGTGGCGGACAGGAAATCTATGGCTACACCTTC
NA	TRBJ2-6	TRBV7-3	NA	14	CASSFPGAANVLTF	TGTGCCAGCAGCTTCCCAGGGGCGGCCAACGTCCTGACTTTC
NA	TRBJ1-1	TRBV30	NA	15	CAWSGRTAKNTEAFF	TGTGCCTGGAGTGGCCGGACAGCTAAGAACACTGAAGCTTTCTTT
NA	TRBJ2-5	TRBV11-2	NA	12	CASSFQGPSSNF	TGTGCCAGCAGCTTCCAGGGTCCTAGTAGTAACTTC
NA	TRBJ2-2	TRBV5-1	TRBD1	15	CASSFRQGAAGELFF	TGCGCCAGCAGCTTTCGACAGGGGGCTGCCGGGGAGCTGTTTTTT
NA	TRBJ2-7	TRBV27	NA	14	CASSAYRVGYEQYF	TGTGCCAGCAGTGCCTACAGGGTGGGGTACGAGCAGTACTTC
NA	TRBJ1-1	TRBV14	NA	14	CASSQDRTAGRAFF	TGTGCCAGCAGCCAAGATCGCACTGCCGGGCGGGCTTTCTTT
few	TRBJ2-2	TRBV7-9	NA	15	CASSPPTENTGELFF	TGTGCCAGCTCTCCCCCGACAGAAAACACCGGGGAGCTGTTTTTT
NA	TRBJ2-1	TRBV6-1	NA	15	CASRVRGFSYNEQFF	TGTGCCAGCAGGGTCAGAGGGTTCTCCTACAATGAGCAGTTCTTC
few	TRBJ1-2	TRBV7-9	NA	14	CASSLGGANYGYTF	TGTGCCAGCAGCTTGGGGGGTGCTAACTATGGCTACACCTTC
once	TRBJ2-3	TRBV6-5	NA	15	CASGLTTGSTDTQYF	TGTGCCAGCGGCCTTACAACGGGGTCCACAGATACGCAGTATTTT
once	TRBJ1-1	TRBV4-1	NA	14	CASSSLVSNTEAFF	TGCGCCAGCAGCTCCTTAGTGTCGAACACTGAAGCTTTCTTT
few	TRBJ1-1	TRBV6-5	NA	15	CASTLGPGSETEAFF	TGTGCCAGCACCCTGGGGCCAGGGAGTGAGACTGAAGCTTTCTTT
NA	TRBJ2-5	TRBV7-2	NA	14	CASSLQGGRETQYF	TGTGCCAGCAGCTTACAGGGGGGTAGGGAGACCCAGTACTTC
many	TRBJ2-2	TRBV5-1	NA	16	CASSWPGSSNTGELFF	TGCGCCAGCAGCTGGCCGGGGTCCTCGAACACCGGGGAGCTGTTTTTT
NA	TRBJ1-6	TRBV6-1	NA	16	CASSEALQRDNSPLHF	TGTGCCAGCAGTGAAGCTCTACAACGAGATAATTCACCCCTCCACTTT
NA	TRBJ2-2	TRBV5-1	NA	12	CASSDWTGELFF	TGCGCCAGCAGCGACTGGACCGGGGAGCTGTTTTTT
NA	TRBJ1-1	TRBV29-1	NA	13	CSVVRVMNTEAFF	TGCAGCGTTGTAAGGGTTATGAACACTGAAGCTTTCTTT
few	TRBJ1-1	TRBV13	TRBD1	15	CASSRSDRANTEAFF	TGTGCCAGCAGCCGATCCGACAGGGCGAACACTGAAGCTTTCTTT
NA	TRBJ1-1	TRBV29-1	NA	11	CSTHGWGEAFF	TGCAGCACACATGGGTGGGGCGAAGCTTTCTTT
NA	TRBJ1-2	TRBV19	NA	14	CASRETGKFSGYTF	TGTGCCAGTAGAGAAACAGGGAAGTTTTCTGGCTACACCTTC
NA	TRBJ1-1	TRBV5-1	TRBD1	14	CASSLTGGNTEAFF	TGCGCCAGCAGCTTGACAGGGGGTAACACTGAAGCTTTCTTT